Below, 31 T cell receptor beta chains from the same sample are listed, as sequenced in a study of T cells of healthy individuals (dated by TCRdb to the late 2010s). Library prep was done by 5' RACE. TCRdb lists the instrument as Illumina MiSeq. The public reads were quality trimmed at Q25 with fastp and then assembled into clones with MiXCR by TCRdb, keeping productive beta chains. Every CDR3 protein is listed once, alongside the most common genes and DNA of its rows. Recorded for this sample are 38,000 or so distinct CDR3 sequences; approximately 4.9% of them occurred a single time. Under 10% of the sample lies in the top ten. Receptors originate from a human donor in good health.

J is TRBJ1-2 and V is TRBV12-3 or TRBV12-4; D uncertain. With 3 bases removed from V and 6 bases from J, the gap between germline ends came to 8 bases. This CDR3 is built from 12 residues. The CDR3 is CASSLIYDGYTF. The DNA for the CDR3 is TGTGCCAGCAGTTTGATATACGATGGCTACACCTTC.

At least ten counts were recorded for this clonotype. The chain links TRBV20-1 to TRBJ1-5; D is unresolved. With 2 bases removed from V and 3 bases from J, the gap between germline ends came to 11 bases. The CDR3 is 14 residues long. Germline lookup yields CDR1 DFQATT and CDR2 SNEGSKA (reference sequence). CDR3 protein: CSARLLGFNQPQHF. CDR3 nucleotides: TGCAGTGCTAGACTTCTGGGGTTCAATCAGCCCCAGCATTTT.

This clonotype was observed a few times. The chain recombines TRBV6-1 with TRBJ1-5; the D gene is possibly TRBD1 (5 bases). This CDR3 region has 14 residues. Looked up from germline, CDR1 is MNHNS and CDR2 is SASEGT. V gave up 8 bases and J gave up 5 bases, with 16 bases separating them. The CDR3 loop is CASSPKGLDQPQHF. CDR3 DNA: TGTGCCAGCTCCCCCAAGGGGCTCGATCAGCCCCAGCATTTT.

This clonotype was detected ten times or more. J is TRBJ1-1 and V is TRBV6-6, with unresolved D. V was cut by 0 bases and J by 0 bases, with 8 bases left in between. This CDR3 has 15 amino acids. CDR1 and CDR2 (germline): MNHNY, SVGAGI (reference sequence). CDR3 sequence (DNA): TGTGCCAGCAGTTACTCGGAATCCATGAACACTGAAGCTTTCTTT. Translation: CASSYSESMNTEAFF.

CDR3 amino acids: CASRPSLVARLASSTDTQYF. Here the CDR3 DNA reads TGCGCCAGCAGGCCGTCTCTAGTAGCGAGGCTTGCCTCTAGCACAGATACGCAGTATTTT. The chain recombines TRBV5-1 with TRBJ2-3; the D gene is possibly TRBD2 (5 bases). Germline assignment: CDR1 SGHRS and CDR2 YFSETQ. V lost 5 bases and J lost 0, with 28 bases in between. The CDR3 sequence is 20 residues long.

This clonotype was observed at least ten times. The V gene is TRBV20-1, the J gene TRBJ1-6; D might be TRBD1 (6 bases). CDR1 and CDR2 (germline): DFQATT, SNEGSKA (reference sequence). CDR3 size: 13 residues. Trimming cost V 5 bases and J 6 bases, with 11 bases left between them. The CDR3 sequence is CSAYTGFNSPLHF. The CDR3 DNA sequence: TGCAGTGCTTACACAGGGTTTAATTCACCCCTCCACTTT.

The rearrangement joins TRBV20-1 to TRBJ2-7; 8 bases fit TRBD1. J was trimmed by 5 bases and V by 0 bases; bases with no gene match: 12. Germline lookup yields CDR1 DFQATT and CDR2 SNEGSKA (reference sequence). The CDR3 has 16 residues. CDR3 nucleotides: TGCAGTGCTAGAGATCAACTACGGGCAGGGGGCCACGAGCAGTACTTC. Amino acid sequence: CSARDQLRAGGHEQYF.

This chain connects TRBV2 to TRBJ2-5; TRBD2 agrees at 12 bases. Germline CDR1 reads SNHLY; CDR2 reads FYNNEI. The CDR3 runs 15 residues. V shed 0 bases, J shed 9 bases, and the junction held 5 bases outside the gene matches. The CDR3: CASSEADGLAGSQYF. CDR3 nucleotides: TGTGCCAGCAGTGAAGCCGATGGACTAGCGGGGTCCCAGTACTTC. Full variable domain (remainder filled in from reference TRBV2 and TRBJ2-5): EPEVTQTPSHQVTQMGQEVILRCVPISNHLYFYWYRQILGQKVEFLVSFYNNEISEKSEIFDDQFSVERPDGSNFTLKIRSTKLEDSAMYFCASSEADGLAGSQYFGPGTRLLVL.

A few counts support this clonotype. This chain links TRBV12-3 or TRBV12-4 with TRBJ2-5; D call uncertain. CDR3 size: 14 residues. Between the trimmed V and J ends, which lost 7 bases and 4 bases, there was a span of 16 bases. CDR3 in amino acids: CASTPSRVGETQYF. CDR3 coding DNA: TGTGCCAGCACCCCCTCGCGTGTGGGAGAGACCCAGTACTTC.

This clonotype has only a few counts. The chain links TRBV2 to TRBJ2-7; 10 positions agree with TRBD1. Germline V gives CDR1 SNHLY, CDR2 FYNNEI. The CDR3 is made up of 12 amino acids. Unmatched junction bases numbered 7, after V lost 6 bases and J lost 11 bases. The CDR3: CASRALGTGEYF. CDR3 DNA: TGTGCCAGCAGGGCCTTAGGGACAGGGGAGTACTTC.

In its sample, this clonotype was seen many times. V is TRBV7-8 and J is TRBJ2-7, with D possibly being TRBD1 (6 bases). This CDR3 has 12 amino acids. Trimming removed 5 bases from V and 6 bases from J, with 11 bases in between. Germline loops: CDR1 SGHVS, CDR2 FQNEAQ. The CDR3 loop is CASSRTAPEQYF. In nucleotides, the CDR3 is TGTGCCAGCAGCCGGACAGCCCCCGAGCAGTACTTC.

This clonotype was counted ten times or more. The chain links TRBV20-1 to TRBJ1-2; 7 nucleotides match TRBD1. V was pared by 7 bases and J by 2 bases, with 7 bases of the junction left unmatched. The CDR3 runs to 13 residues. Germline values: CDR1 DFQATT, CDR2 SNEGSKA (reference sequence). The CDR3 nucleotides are TGCAGTGTCAGTCCGGGACAGAACTATGGCTACACCTTC. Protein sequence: CSVSPGQNYGYTF.

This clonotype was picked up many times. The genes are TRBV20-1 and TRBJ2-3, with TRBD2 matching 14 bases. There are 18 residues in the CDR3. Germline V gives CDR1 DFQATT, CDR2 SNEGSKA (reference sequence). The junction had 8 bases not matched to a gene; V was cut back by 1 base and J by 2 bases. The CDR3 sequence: CSARVPGLAGAPTDTQYF. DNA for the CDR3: TGCAGTGCTAGAGTCCCGGGACTAGCGGGAGCTCCCACAGATACGCAGTATTTT.

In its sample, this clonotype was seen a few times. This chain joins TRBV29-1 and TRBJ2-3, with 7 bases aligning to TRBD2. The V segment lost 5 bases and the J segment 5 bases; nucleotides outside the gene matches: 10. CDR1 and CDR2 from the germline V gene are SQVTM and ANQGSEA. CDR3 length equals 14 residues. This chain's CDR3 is CSVRTSGVGDTQYF. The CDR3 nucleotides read TGCAGCGTTCGAACGAGCGGGGTAGGAGATACGCAGTATTTT.

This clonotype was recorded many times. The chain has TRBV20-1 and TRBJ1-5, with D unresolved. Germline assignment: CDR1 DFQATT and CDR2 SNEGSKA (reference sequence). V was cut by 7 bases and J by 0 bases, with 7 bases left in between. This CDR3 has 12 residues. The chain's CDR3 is CSVAPSNQPQHF. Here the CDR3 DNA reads TGCAGTGTGGCACCTAGCAATCAGCCCCAGCATTTT.

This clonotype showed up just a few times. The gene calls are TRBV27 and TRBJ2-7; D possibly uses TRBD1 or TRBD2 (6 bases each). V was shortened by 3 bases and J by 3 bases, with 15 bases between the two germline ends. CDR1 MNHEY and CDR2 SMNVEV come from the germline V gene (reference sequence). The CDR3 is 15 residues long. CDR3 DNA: TGTGCCAGCAGTTTGAGGGGGGAACCCCTCTACGAGCAGTACTTC. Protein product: CASSLRGEPLYEQYF.

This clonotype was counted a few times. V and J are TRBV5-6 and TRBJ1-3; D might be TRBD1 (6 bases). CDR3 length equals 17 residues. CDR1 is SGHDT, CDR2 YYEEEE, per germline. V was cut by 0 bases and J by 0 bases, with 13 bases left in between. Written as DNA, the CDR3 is TGTGCCAGCAGCTTGGGGCAGGGGACTATCTCTGGAAACACCATATATTTT. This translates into CASSLGQGTISGNTIYF.

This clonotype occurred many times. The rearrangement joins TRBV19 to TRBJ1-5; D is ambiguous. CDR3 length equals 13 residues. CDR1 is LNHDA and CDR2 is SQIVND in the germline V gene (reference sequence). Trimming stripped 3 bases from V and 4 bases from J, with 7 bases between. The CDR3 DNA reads TGTGCCAGTAGTATTCAGGCTAATCAGCCCCAGCATTTT. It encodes CASSIQANQPQHF.

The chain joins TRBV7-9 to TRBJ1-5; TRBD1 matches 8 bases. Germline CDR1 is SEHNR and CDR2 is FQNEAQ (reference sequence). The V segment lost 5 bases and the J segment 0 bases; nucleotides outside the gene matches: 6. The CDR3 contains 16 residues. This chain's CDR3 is CASSGTGPYSNQPQHF. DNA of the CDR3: TGTGCCAGCAGCGGGACAGGACCTTATAGCAATCAGCCCCAGCATTTT.

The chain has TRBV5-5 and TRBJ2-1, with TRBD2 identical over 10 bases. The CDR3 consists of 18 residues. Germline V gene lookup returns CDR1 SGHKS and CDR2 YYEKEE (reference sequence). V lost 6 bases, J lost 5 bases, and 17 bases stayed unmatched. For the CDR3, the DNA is TGTGCCAGCACCAAGACAAGCGGGAGGGCAGTAGAGAACAATGAGCAGTTCTTC. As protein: CASTKTSGRAVENNEQFF.

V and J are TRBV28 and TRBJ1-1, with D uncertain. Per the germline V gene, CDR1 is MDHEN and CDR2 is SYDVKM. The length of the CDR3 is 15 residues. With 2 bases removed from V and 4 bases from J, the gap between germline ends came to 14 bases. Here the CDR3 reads CASSLMGSAVTEAFF. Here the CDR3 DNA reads TGTGCCAGCAGTTTAATGGGGTCAGCCGTCACTGAAGCTTTCTTT.

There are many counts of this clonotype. The CDR3 bases are TGTGCCAGCAGCTTAGCGGGCCAGGGGAATCAGCCCCAGCATTTT. Translating it yields CASSLAGQGNQPQHF. The V gene is TRBV7-8, the J gene TRBJ1-5; a weak D match, TRBD1 (6 bases). The germline V gene has CDR1 SGHVS and CDR2 FQNEAQ. CDR3 size: 15 residues. Trimming pared 0 bases from V and 4 bases from J, leaving 10 bases between.

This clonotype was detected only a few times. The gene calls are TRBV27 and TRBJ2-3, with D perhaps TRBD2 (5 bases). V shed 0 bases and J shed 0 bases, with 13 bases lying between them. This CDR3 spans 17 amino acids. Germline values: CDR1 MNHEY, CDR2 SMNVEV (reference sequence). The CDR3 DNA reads TGTGCCAGCAGTTTATCGCCGGCTAGCCGAAGCACAGATACGCAGTATTTT. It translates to CASSLSPASRSTDTQYF.

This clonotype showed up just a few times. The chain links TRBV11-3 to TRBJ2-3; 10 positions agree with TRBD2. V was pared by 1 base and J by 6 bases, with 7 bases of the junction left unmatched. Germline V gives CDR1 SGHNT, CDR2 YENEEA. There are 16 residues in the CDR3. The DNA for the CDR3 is TGTGCCAGCAGCTTAGGGACTAGCGGAATTCAGGATACGCAGTATTTT. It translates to CASSLGTSGIQDTQYF.

The CDR3 DNA follows: TGTGCCACCAGTGATAGTCCCGGGACAGGGACCGACTCCTACGAGCAGTACTTC. The encoded protein is CATSDSPGTGTDSYEQYF. V and J are TRBV24-1 and TRBJ2-7; 9 positions agree with TRBD1. Trimming cost V 3 bases and J 0 bases; bases outside gene matches: 11. Looked up from germline, CDR1 is KGHDR and CDR2 is SFDVKD. The CDR3 consists of 18 residues.

CDR3: CASSPSPSGGEQFF. The DNA of the CDR3 is TGTGCCAGCAGTCCCAGTCCAAGCGGGGGTGAGCAGTTCTTC. V usage is TRBV27 and J usage is TRBJ2-1; 8 bases match TRBD2. This CDR3 region has 14 residues. V lost 5 bases and J lost 9; bases outside the gene matches: 9. CDR1 is MNHEY and CDR2 is SMNVEV in the germline V gene (reference sequence).

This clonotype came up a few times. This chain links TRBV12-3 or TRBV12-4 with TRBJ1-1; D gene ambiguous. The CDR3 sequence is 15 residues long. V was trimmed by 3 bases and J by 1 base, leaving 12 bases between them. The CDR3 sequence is CASSFSGIQNTEAFF. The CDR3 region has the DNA TGTGCCAGCAGTTTTTCTGGGATCCAGAACACTGAAGCTTTCTTT.

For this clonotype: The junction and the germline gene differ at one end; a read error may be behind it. The CDR3 protein is CASSLDSSRANVLTF. CDR3 coding DNA: TGTGCCAGCAGCCTTGACTCCTCTAGGGCCAACGTCCTGACTTTC. The V and J genes are TRBV3-1 and TRBJ2-6; D remains unclear. This CDR3 is 15 amino acids long. Germline lookup yields CDR1 LGHDT and CDR2 YNNKEL (reference sequence).

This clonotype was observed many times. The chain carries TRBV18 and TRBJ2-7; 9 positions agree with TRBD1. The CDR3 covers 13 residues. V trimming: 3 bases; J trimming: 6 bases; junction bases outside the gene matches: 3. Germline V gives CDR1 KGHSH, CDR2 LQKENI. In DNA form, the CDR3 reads TGTGCCAGCTCACCGGACAGGGGTGCCGAGCAGTACTTC. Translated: CASSPDRGAEQYF.

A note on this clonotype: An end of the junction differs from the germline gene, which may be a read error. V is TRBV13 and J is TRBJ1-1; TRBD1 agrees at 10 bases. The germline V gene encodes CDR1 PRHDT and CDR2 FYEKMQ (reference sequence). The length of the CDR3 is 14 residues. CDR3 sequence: CASSVGTGDPEAFF. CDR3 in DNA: TGTGCCAGCAGCGTAGGGACAGGGGACCCTGAAGCTTTCTTT.

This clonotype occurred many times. The CDR3 here is CAWSVGWGNTEAFF. The CDR3 DNA sequence: TGTGCCTGGAGTGTCGGGTGGGGGAACACTGAAGCTTTCTTT. This sequence joins TRBV30 and TRBJ1-1, with D unresolved. CDR3 length: 14 amino acids. The germline V gene encodes CDR1 GTSNPN and CDR2 SVGIG (reference sequence). Trimming removed 0 bases from V and 1 base from J, with 9 bases in between.